The next 8 T cell receptor beta chains were all read from a single sample in a study of early stage breast cancer tumors. This table comes from immunoSEQ multiplex PCR, and its TCRdb copy is limited to in-frame clones, with some not included. The sample carries around 41,000 clones, 70% to 80% recorded once. Sequenced: blood. Receptors were obtained from a person between 50 and 60 years old with breast cancer.

The V and J genes are TRBV4-1 and TRBJ2-1; D possibly corresponds to TRBD2 (6 bases). V was cut by 0 bases and J by 3 bases, with 18 bases left in between. Per the germline V gene, CDR1 is MGHRA and CDR2 is YSYEKL. The CDR3 has 18 residues. The CDR3 coding sequence is TGCGCCAGCAGCCAAGATGGCCCCCGGAGCGGGTTCTACAATGAGCAGTTCTTC. Translating gives CASSQDGPRSGFYNEQFF.

The J gene is TRBJ2-5, the V gene TRBV9; 9 nucleotides agree with TRBD1. Germline CDR1 and CDR2: SGDLS and YYNGEE. The CDR3 is 13 residues long. The V and J ends lost 4 bases and 4 bases, in that order; junction bases with no gene match: 2. The CDR3 sequence is CASSPGQGETQYF. As DNA, the CDR3 is TGTGCCAGCAGCCCGGGACAGGGAGAGACCCAGTACTTC. Complete variable domain (other parts from reference TRBV9 and TRBJ2-5): DSGVTQTPKHLITATGQRVTLRCSPRSGDLSVYWYQQSLDQGLQFLIQYYNGEERAKGNILERFSAQQFPDLHSELNLSSLELGDSALYFCASSPGQGETQYFGPGTRLLVL.

This chain joins TRBV11-3 and TRBJ1-4; no definite D call. The V gene's germline CDR1 is SGHNT and CDR2 YENEEA. The germline V and J ends were trimmed by 2 bases and 5 bases, with 6 bases remaining between them. The CDR3 has 13 amino acids. This chain's CDR3 is CASSLRVNEKLFF. The CDR3 nucleotides are TGTGCCAGCAGCTTACGGGTAAATGAAAAACTGTTTTTT.

The chain has TRBV21-1 and TRBJ2-7; the table's TRBD2 call for D was not verified on the DNA. TRBV21-1 is tagged as a pseudogene. The CDR3 is 18 amino acids. The CDR3 spells CASSKPGLAGGPLYEQYV. In DNA form, the CDR3 reads TGTGCCAGCAGCAAACCGGGACTAGCGGGGGGTCCTCTCTACGAGCAGTACGTC.

This clone turned up a few times. The rearrangement joins TRBV7-9 to TRBJ2-1; 10 nucleotides line up with TRBD2. Germline CDR1 is SEHNR and CDR2 is FQNEAQ (reference sequence). CDR3 length: 15 residues. Trimming cost V 5 bases and J 7 bases; bases outside gene matches: 8. CDR3 coding DNA: TGTGCCAGCAGCCTCCTAGCGGGAGCCGGTAATGAGCAGTTCTTC. As protein: CASSLLAGAGNEQFF. The full variable domain, rest sourced from reference TRBV7-9 and TRBJ2-1, is DTGVSQNPRHKITKRGQNVTFRCDPISEHNRLYWYRQTLGQGPEFLTYFQNEAQLEKSRLLSDRFSAERPKGSFSTLEIQRTEQGDSAMYLCASSLLAGAGNEQFFGPGTRLTVL.

This chain uses TRBV3-2 with TRBJ2-5; the D segment call TRBD2 is taken from the table without a DNA check. TRBV3-2 is annotated as a pseudogene. The CDR3 consists of 9 residues. Here the CDR3 DNA reads TGTGCCAGCATCGCTATAGTACACTTC. It codes for CASIAIVHF.

This clone is termed medium-sized (0.01 to 0.1%). The J gene is TRBJ2-7, the V gene TRBV19; 12 bases line up with TRBD2. J was trimmed by 6 bases and V by 5 bases; bases with no gene match: 5. The germline V gene encodes CDR1 LNHDA and CDR2 SQIVND (reference sequence). The CDR3 sequence is 14 residues long. The CDR3 here is CASSWTSGTFEQYF. The CDR3 bases are TGTGCCAGTAGTTGGACTAGCGGGACGTTCGAGCAGTACTTC.

The chain joins TRBV28 to TRBJ1-4, with 8 bases that match TRBD1. V was pared by 5 bases and J by 8 bases, with 7 bases of the junction left unmatched. Germline V gives CDR1 MDHEN, CDR2 SYDVKM. This CDR3 contains 14 residues. CDR3 bases: TGTGCCAGCAGTCCTTGGACAGGGAACGAAAAACTGTTTTTT. Its protein is CASSPWTGNEKLFF. The full variable domain, its missing parts supplied by reference TRBV28 and TRBJ1-4, is DVKVTQSSRYLVKRTGEKVFLECVQDMDHENMFWYRQDPGLGLRLIYFSYDVKMKEKGDIPEGYSVSREKKERFSLILESASTNQTSMYLCASSPWTGNEKLFFGSGTQLSVL.